This TCR beta chain originates from a study of shared clonotypes between healthy human individuals. Several immunoSEQ plates held equal portions of the genomic DNA taken from each subset. Sequenced by immunoSEQ multiplex PCR; TCRdb stores in-frame clones only, minus some. The sample contains a few million clones, approximately 93% of which appear only once. With respect to this clone: The antigen remains unidentified.

With 1 base removed from V and 9 bases from J, the gap between germline ends came to 17 bases. Germline CDR1 SGHRS, CDR2 YFSETQ. The length of the CDR3 is 15 residues. The study, taken as a whole, reports: Around 5% was the fraction of naive CD4 clonotypes found shared across several donors. Read depth was anticipated to influence clonotype sharing among donors.

This TCR was sampled from a man aged 18 to 30 in good health. Some clones in this sample may be carry-over from other donors' samples. Input material: naive CD4+ T cells from PBMCs. Subset specified: CD45RA+ positively selected. V and J are TRBV5-1 and TRBJ2-1; D uncertain. In nucleotides, the CDR3 is TGCGCCAGCAGCTTGACAACGGGCCCCCCCAGTGAGCAGTTCTTC. Encoded protein: CASSLTTGPPSEQFF.